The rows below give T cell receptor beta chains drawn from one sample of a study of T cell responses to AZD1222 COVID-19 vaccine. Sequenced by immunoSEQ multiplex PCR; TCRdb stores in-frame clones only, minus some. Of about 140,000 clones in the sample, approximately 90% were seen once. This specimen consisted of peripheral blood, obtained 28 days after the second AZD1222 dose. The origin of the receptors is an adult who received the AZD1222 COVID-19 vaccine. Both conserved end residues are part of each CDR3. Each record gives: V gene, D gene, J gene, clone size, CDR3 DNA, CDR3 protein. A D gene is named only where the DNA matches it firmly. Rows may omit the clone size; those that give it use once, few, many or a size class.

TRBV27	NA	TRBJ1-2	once	TGTGCCAGCAGTTTAGGGGCGACCTATGGCTACACCTTC	CASSLGATYGYTF
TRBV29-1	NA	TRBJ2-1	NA	TGCAGCGCCTCGATCCGGAATGAGCAGTTCTTC	CSASIRNEQFF
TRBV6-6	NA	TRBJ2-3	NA	TGTGCCAGCAGCTATAGCGGAAGCACAGATACGCAGTATTTT	CASSYSGSTDTQYF
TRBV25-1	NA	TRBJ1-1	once	TGTGCCAGCAGGGTTCAGGTGAACACTGAAGCTTTCTTT	CASRVQVNTEAFF
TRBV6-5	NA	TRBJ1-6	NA	TGTGCCAGCAGTCCGGGACCGTATAATTCACCCCTCCACTTT	CASSPGPYNSPLHF
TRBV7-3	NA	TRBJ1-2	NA	TGTGCCAGCAGCCGACTCCGGGGGGCGGACTATGGCTACACCTTC	CASSRLRGADYGYTF
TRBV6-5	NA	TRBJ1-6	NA	TGTGCCAGCAAGGCGACCGAATACTATAATTCACCCCTCCACTTT	CASKATEYYNSPLHF
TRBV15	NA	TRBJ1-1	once	TGTGCCACCAGCAGAGGCATAGCGAGGAACACTGAAGCTTTCTTT	CATSRGIARNTEAFF
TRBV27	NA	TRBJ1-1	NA	TGTGCCAGCAACAGGCTTCCACTGAACACTGAAGCTTTCTTT	CASNRLPLNTEAFF
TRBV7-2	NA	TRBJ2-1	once	TGTGCCAGCAGCCCAGGGAATGAGCAGTTCTTC	CASSPGNEQFF
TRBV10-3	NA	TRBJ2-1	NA	TGTGCCATCAGTGAGCGGACAGGGACGGGGGGCCGATACAATGAGCAGTTCTTC	CAISERTGTGGRYNEQFF
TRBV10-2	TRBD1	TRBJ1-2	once	TGCGCCAGCAACCCCCGAGGGGGCCCTAACTATGGCTACACCTTC	CASNPRGGPNYGYTF
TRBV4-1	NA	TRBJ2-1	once	TGCGCCAGCAGCCAAGATCTGAATGAGCAGTTCTTC	CASSQDLNEQFF
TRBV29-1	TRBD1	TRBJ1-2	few	TGCAGCGTTGATTCAAGGGCAGGGGGCTATGGCTACACCTTC	CSVDSRAGGYGYTF
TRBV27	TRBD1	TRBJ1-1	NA	TGTGCCAGTTCGACAGGGGGCGAGGCTGAAGCTTTCTTT	CASSTGGEAEAFF
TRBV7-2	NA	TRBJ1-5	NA	TGTGCCAGCAGCTTACAGGGGAGAGGCAATCAGCCCCAGCATTTT	CASSLQGRGNQPQHF
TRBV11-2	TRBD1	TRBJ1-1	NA	TGTGCCAGCAGCACCTATAGGACAGGGGGAAACACTGAAGCTTTCTTT	CASSTYRTGGNTEAFF
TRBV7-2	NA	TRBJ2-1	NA	TGTGCCAGCAGCTTAGAAAAGCGATCCAATGAGCAGTTCTTC	CASSLEKRSNEQFF
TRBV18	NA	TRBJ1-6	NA	TGTGCCAGCTCACCAGGAGGGGAATATAATTCACCCCTCCACTTT	CASSPGGEYNSPLHF
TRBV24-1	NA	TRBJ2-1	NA	TGTGCCACCAGGGAAGGCAATGAGCAGTTCTTC	CATREGNEQFF
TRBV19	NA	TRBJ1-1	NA	TGTGCCAGTAGTATAGAACAGCTCGGGACTGAAGCTTTCTTT	CASSIEQLGTEAFF
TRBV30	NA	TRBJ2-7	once	TGTGCCCGGAGCGTAGGCCCCAGAGGAGTCTACGAGCAGTACTTC	CARSVGPRGVYEQYF
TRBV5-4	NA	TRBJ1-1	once	TGTGCCAGCAGCTTCACAGGTGCGAACACTGAAGCTTTCTTT	CASSFTGANTEAFF
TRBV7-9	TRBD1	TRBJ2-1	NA	TGTGCCAGCAGCTTCGACAGGGGATCCTACAATGAGCAGTTCTTC	CASSFDRGSYNEQFF
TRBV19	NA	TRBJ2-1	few	TGTGCCAGTGCCGGCAATGAGCAGTTCTTC	CASAGNEQFF
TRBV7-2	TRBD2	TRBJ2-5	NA	TGTGCCAGCAGCTACCGGAGCGGGGGGGCGTACCAAGAGACCCAGTACTTC	CASSYRSGGAYQETQYF
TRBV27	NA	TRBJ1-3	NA	TGTGCCAGCAGTCTATCCCCTGGGGGGTCTGGAAACACCATATATTTT	CASSLSPGGSGNTIYF
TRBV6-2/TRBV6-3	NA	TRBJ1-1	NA	TGTGCCAGCAGTACAACCGGGGCCCAACCGGGCACTGAAGCTTTCTTT	CASSTTGAQPGTEAFF
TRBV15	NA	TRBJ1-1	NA	TGTGCCACCAGCAGAGATTACGGGGGGATCGATGAAGCTTTCTTT	CATSRDYGGIDEAFF
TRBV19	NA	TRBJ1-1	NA	TGTGCCAGTAGTATAGATAACTTTTCCGAAGCTTTCTTT	CASSIDNFSEAFF
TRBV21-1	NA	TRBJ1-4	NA	TGTGCCAGCACTACAGAAGACCCAACACAAGTGTTTTTT	CASTTEDPTQVFF
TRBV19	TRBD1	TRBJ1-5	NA	TGTGCCAGTAGTATGCAGGGGGAAGGCCCCCAGCATTTT	CASSMQGEGPQHF
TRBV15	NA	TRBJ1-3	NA	TGTGCCACCAGCAGAGAAGGGTCGGAATTTGGAAACACCATATATTTT	CATSREGSEFGNTIYF
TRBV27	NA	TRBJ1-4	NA	TGTGCCAGCCGACCCAGTCAGGTGGACGGAGAAAAACTGTTTTTT	CASRPSQVDGEKLFF
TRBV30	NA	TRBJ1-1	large	TGTGCCTGGAGTCCCACCCTTGGACAGAACGTCGTCACTGAAGCTTTCTTT	CAWSPTLGQNVVTEAFF
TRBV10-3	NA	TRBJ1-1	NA	TGTGCCATCAGTGAACCGGGACTGAACACTGAAGCTTTCTTT	CAISEPGLNTEAFF
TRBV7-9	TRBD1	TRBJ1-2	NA	TGTGCCAGCAGCTTAGTAGATCCAGGGGGCGGGAGTGGCTACACCTTC	CASSLVDPGGGSGYTF
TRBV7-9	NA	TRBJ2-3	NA	TGTGCCAGCAGCCTTACATCCGATACGCAGTATTTT	CASSLTSDTQYF
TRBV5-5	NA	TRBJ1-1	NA	TGTGCCAGCAGGAACGCAGTTTTGAACACTGAAGCTTTCTTT	CASRNAVLNTEAFF
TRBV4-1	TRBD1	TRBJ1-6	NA	TGCGCCAGCAGCCAAGGATCCGGGACAGGGATTAATTCACCCCTCCACTTT	CASSQGSGTGINSPLHF
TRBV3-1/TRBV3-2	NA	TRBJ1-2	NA	TGTGCCAGCAGCCCGCGCAGGCAAGTAGGTTCTCACACCTTC	CASSPRRQVGSHTF